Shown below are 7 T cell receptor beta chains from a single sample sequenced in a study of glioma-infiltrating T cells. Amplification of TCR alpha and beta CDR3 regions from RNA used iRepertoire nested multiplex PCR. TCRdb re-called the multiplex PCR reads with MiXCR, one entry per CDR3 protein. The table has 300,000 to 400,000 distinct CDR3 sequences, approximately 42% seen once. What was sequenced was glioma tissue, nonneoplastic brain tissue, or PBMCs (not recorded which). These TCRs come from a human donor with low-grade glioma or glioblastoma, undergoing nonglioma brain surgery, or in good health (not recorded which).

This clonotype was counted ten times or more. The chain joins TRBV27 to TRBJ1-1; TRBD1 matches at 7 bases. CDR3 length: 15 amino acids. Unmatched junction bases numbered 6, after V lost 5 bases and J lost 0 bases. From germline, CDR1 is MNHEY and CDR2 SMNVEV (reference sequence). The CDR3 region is CASSPWTGLNTEAFF. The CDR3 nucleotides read TGTGCCAGCAGTCCATGGACAGGACTGAACACTGAAGCTTTCTTT.

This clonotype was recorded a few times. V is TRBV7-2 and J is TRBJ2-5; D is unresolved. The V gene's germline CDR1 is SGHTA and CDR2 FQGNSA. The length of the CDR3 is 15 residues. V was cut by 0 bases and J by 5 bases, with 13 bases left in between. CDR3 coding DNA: TGTGCCAGCAGCTTAGCAAAGATGGCCTTGGAGACCCAGTACTTC. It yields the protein CASSLAKMALETQYF.

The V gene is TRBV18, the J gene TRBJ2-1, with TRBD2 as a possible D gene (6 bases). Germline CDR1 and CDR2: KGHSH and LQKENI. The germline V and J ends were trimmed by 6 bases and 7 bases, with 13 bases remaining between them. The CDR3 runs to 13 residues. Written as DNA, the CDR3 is TGTGCCAGCTCTTGGCTAGCGCATAATGAGCAGTTCTTC. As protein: CASSWLAHNEQFF.

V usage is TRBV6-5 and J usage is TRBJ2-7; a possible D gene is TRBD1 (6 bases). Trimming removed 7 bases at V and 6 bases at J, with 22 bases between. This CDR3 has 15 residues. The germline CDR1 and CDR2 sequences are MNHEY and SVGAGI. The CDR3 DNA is TGTGCCAGCAATTCCGTCTCAAGACAGGTAGTCGAGCAGTACTTC. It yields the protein CASNSVSRQVVEQYF.

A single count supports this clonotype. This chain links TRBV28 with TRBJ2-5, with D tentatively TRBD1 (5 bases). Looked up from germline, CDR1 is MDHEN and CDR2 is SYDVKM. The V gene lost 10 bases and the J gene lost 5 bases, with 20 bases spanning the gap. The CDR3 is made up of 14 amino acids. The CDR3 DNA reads TGTGCCAACAGCCTGACAGATAACAAGGAGACCCAGTACTTC. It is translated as CANSLTDNKETQYF.

The CDR3 protein is CAWRRLAGVSYEQYF. The CDR3 DNA sequence: TGTGCCTGGAGGCGACTAGCGGGAGTCTCATACGAGCAGTACTTC. This chain links TRBV30 with TRBJ2-7; TRBD2 aligns across 12 bases. The CDR3 has 15 residues. Trimming removed 3 bases from V and 4 bases from J; junction bases left unmatched: 7. Germline loops: CDR1 GTSNPN, CDR2 SVGIG (reference sequence).

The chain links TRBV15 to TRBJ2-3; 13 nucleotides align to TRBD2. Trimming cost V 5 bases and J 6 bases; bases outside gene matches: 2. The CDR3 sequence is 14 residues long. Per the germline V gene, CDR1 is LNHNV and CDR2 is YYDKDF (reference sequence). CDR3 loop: CATSGLAGVDTQYF. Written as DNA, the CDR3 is TGTGCCACCAGCGGACTAGCGGGAGTCGATACGCAGTATTTT.